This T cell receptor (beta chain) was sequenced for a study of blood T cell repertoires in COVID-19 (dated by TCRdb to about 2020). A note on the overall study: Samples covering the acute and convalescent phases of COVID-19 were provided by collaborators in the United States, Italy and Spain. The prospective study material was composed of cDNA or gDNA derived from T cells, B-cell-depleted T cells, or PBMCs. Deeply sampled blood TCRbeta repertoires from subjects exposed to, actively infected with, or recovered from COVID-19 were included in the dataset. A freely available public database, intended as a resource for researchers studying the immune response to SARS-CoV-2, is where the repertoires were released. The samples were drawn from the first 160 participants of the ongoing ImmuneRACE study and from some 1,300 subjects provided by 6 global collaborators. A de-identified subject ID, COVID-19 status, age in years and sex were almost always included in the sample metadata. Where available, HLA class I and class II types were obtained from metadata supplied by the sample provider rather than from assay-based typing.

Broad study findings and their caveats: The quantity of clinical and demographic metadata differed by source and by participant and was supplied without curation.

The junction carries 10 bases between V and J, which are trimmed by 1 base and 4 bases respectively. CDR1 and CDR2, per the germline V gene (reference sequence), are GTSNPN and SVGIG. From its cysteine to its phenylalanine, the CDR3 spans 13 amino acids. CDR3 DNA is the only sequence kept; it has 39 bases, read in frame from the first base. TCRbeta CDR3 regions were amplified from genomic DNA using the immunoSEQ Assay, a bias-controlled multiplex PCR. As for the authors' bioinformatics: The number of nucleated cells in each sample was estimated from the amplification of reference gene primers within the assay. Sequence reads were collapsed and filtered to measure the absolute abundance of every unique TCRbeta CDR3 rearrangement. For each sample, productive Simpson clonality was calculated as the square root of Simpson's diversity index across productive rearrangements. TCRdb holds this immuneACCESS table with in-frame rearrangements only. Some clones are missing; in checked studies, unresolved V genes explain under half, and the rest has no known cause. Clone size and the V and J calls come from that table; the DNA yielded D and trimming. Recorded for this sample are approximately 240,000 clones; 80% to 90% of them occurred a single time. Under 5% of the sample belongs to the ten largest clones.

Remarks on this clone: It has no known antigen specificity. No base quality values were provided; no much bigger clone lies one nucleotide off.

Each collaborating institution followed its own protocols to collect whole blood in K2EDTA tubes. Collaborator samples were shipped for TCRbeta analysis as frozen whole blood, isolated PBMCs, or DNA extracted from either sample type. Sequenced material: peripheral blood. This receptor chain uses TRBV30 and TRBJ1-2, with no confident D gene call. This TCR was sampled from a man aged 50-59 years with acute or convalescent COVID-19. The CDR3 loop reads CAWSGGGSYGYTF. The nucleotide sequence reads TGTGCCTGGAGTGGGGGAGGGAGCTATGGCTACACCTTC.